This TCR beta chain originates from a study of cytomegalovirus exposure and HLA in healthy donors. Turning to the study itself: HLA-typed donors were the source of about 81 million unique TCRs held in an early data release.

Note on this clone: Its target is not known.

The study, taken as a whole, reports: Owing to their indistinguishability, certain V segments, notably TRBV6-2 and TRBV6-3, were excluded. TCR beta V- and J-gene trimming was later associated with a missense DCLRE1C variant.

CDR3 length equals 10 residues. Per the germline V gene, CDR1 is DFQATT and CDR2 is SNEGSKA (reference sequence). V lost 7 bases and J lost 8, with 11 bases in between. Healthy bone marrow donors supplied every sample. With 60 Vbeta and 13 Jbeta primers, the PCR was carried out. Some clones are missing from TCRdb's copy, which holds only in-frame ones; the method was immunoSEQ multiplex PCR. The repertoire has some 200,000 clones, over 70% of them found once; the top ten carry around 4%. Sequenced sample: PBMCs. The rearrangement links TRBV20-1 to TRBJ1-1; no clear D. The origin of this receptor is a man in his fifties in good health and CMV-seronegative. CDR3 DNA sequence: TGCAGTGTTTCCCCGGGAGAAGCTTTCTTT. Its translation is CSVSPGEAFF.